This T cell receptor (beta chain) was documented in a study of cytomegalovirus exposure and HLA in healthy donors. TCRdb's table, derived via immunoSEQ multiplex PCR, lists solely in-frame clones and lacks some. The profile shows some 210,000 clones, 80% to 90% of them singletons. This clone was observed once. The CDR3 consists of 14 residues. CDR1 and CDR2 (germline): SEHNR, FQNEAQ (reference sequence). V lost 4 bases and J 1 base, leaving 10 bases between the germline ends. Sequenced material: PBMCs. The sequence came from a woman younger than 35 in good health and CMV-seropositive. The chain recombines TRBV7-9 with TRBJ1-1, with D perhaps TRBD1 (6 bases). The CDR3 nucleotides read TGTGCCAGCAGCTCCGGGGGGCCGAACACTGAAGCTTTCTTT. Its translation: CASSSGGPNTEAFF.